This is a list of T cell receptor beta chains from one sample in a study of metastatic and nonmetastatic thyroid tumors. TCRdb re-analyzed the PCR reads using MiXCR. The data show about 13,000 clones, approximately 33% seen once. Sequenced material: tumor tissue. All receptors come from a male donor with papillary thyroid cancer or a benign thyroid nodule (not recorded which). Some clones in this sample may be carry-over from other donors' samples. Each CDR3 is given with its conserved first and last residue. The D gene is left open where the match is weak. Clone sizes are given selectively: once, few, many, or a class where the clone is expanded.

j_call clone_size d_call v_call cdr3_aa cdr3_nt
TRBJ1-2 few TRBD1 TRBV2 CASGQGDGYTF TGTGCCAGCGGCCAGGGGGATGGCTACACCTTC
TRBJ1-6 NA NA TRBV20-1 CSAGAHSYNSPLHF TGCAGTGCGGGGGCCCACTCCTATAATTCACCCCTCCACTTT
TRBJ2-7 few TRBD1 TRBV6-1 CASSAGTDYEQYF TGTGCCAGCAGTGCCGGGACAGATTACGAGCAGTACTTC
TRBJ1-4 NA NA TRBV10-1 CASSEEGPVSGKLFF TGCGCCAGCAGTGAAGAGGGCCCGGTGTCCGGAAAACTGTTTTTT
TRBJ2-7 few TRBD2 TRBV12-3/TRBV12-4 CASSFGGTSGEQYF TGTGCCAGCAGTTTTGGTGGGACTAGCGGCGAGCAGTACTTC
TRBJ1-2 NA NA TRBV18 CASSPLRNYGYTF TGTGCCAGCTCACCACTGAGAAACTATGGCTACACCTTC
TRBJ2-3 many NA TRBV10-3 CAISEVGGRTDTQYF TGTGCCATCAGTGAGGTCGGCGGGCGCACAGATACGCAGTATTTT
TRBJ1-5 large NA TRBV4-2 CASSQRTQQTRPQHF TGTGCCAGCAGCCAACGGACCCAACAAACCAGGCCCCAGCATTTT
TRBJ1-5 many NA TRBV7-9 CASSLGNQPQHF TGTGCCAGCAGCTTAGGCAATCAGCCCCAGCATTTT
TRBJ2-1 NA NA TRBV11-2 CASSLQQGGYNEQFF TGTGCCAGCAGCTTACAACAGGGAGGGTACAATGAGCAGTTCTTC
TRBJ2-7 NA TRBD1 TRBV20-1 CSAGGTGSYEQYF TGCAGTGCTGGGGGGACAGGGTCCTACGAGCAGTACTTC
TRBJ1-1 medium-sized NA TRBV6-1 CASRDTEAFF TGTGCCAGCAGGGACACTGAAGCTTTCTTT
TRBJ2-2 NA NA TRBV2 CATRRGGELFF TGTGCCACTAGACGGGGCGGGGAGCTGTTTTTT
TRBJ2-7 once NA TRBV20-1 CSARLGTEQYF TGCAGTGCTAGATTGGGGACCGAGCAGTACTTC
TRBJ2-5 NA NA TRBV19 CATGQGGETQYF TGTGCCACCGGACAGGGAGGGGAGACCCAGTACTTC
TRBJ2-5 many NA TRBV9 CASSVDGNLETQYF TGTGCCAGCAGCGTAGATGGGAATTTAGAGACCCAGTACTTC
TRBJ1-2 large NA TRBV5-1 CASSLGHLTGGGYGYTF TGCGCCAGCAGCTTGGGCCACCTGACGGGAGGTGGCTATGGCTACACCTTC
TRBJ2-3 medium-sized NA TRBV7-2 CASSLIVSFTDTQYF TGTGCCAGCAGCTTAATAGTTTCCTTCACAGATACGCAGTATTTT
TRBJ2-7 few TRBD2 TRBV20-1 CSARDRTSGRAAYEQYF TGCAGTGCTAGAGATCGCACTAGCGGGAGGGCAGCCTACGAGCAGTACTTC
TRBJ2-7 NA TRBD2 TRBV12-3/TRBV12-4 CASSPLPSGRPSEQYF TGTGCCAGCAGCCCTCTTCCTAGCGGGAGGCCATCTGAGCAGTACTTC
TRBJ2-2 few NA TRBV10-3 CAISVAGGRKLTGELFF TGTGCCATCAGTGTAGCCGGGGGACGAAAACTCACCGGGGAGCTGTTTTTT
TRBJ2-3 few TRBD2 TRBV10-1 CASSYGSGGGDTQYF TGCGCCAGCAGTTATGGGAGCGGGGGTGGAGATACGCAGTATTTT
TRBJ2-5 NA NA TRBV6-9 CASRYRDIQETQYF TGTGCCAGCAGGTATAGGGACATCCAAGAGACCCAGTACTTC
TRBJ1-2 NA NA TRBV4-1 CASSQDGRQGYGYTF TGCGCCAGCAGCCAAGATGGGCGGCAGGGCTATGGCTACACCTTC
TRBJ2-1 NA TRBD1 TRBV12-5 CASGLKIPFQTGLSYNEQFF TGTGCTAGTGGTTTGAAAATACCCTTTCAGACAGGGCTCTCCTACAATGAGCAGTTCTTC
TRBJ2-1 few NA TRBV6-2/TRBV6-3 CASRDEGEQFF TGTGCCAGCCGGGACGAGGGGGAGCAGTTCTTC
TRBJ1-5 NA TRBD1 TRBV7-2 CASSLSTGRNQPQHF TGTGCCAGCAGCCTCTCGACAGGGCGGAATCAGCCCCAGCATTTT
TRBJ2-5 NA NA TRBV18 CASSHGETQYF TGTGCCAGCTCACATGGGGAGACCCAGTACTTC
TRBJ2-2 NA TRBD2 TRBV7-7 CASSLAHDGGYRELFF TGTGCTAGCAGCTTAGCGCATGACGGGGGGTACCGGGAGCTGTTTTTT
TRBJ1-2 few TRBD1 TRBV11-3 CASSISTQGAGGYTF TGTGCCAGCAGCATAAGTACACAGGGGGCCGGTGGCTACACCTTC
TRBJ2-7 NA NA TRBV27 CASSPRQAPYEQYF TGTGCCAGCAGTCCGCGACAGGCCCCCTACGAGCAGTACTTC
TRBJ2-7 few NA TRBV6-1 CASRIRTGAEQYF TGTGCCAGCAGAATACGGACGGGGGCCGAGCAGTACTTC
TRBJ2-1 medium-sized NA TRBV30 CAWSVTGALGYNEQFF TGTGCCTGGAGTGTAACGGGGGCGCTTGGATACAATGAGCAGTTCTTC
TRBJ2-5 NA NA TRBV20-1 CSASPLGRAGETQYF TGCAGTGCTTCTCCCCTGGGCAGGGCGGGAGAGACCCAGTACTTC
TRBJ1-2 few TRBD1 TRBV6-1 CASKRTGMYGYTF TGTGCCAGCAAAAGGACAGGGATGTATGGCTACACCTTC
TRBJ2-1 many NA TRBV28 CASSPLGQTESSYNEQFF TGTGCCAGCAGTCCCCTAGGACAGACCGAAAGCTCCTACAATGAGCAGTTCTTC
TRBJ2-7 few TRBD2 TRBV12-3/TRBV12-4 CASSPRPFSGSLYEQYF TGTGCCAGCAGCCCAAGGCCGTTTAGCGGGAGTCTGTACGAGCAGTACTTC
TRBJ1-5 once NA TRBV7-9 CASSSGGPPNQPQHF TGTGCCAGCAGCTCTGGCGGGCCCCCCAATCAGCCCCAGCATTTT
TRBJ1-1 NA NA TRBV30 CAWTAPGVRNTEAFF TGTGCCTGGACAGCTCCAGGGGTGAGGAACACTGAAGCTTTCTTT
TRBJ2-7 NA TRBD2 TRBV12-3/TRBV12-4 CASTLAGAQKTYEQYF TGTGCCAGCACCCTAGCGGGTGCACAAAAAACCTACGAGCAGTACTTC
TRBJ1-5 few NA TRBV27 CASSLADSSNQPQHF TGTGCCAGCAGTTTAGCGGATTCTAGCAATCAGCCCCAGCATTTT
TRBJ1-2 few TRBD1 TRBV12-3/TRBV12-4 CASTPGGFYGYTF TGTGCCAGCACCCCAGGGGGTTTCTATGGCTACACCTTC
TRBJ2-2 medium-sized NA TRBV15 CATSRVRGGELFF TGTGCCACCAGCAGAGTCCGAGGGGGGGAGCTGTTTTTT
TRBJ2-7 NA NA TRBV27 CASSPGNLPYEQYF TGTGCCAGCAGTCCGGGAAATCTACCCTACGAGCAGTACTTC
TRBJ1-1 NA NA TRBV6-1 CASKRGGIEAFF TGTGCCAGCAAGCGTGGGGGGATCGAAGCTTTCTTT
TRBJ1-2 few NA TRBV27 CASRRAQGGYTF TGTGCCAGCAGGCGGGCACAAGGCGGCTACACCTTC
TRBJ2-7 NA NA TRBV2 CASNLGTTVSEQYF TGTGCCAGCAACCTCGGGACCACGGTTTCCGAGCAGTACTTC
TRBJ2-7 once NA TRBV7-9 CASSAGGISVEQYF TGTGCCAGCAGCGCAGGGGGGATATCAGTCGAGCAGTACTTC
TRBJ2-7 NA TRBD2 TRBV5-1 CASSSGLAGVEWQYF TGCGCCAGCAGCAGCGGACTAGCGGGAGTAGAATGGCAGTACTTC
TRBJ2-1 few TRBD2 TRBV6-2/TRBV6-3 CASSRTSDHNEHFF TGTGCCAGCAGTCGGACTAGCGACCACAATGAGCATTTCTTC
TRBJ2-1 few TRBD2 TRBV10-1 CASSGGGRIAEQFF TGCGCCAGCAGTGGAGGCGGGAGAATAGCTGAGCAGTTCTTC
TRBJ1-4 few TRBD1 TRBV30 CAWGAADRVSEKLLF TGTGCCTGGGGTGCGGCGGACAGGGTCAGTGAAAAACTGCTTTTT
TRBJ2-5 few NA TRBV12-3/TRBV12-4 CASSFGGSETQYF TGTGCCAGCAGTTTTGGGGGGTCAGAGACCCAGTACTTC
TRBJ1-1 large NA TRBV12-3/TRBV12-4 CASSLLRAGTEAFF TGTGCCAGCAGTTTGCTAAGGGCAGGCACTGAAGCTTTCTTT
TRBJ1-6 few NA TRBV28 CASSLLGKAGNSPLHF TGTGCCAGCAGTTTGTTGGGGAAGGCGGGTAATTCACCCCTCCACTTT
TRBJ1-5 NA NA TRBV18 CASSGVGQPQHF TGTGCCAGCTCAGGAGTCGGTCAGCCCCAGCATTTT
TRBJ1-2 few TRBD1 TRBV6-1 CASSTGTGGGYGYTF TGTGCCAGCAGTACCGGGACAGGGGGAGGCTATGGCTACACCTTC
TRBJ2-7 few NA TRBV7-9 CASSMGAALHEQYF TGTGCCAGCAGTATGGGCGCGGCTCTCCACGAGCAGTACTTC
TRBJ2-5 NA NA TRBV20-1 CSAIEKGQQETQYF TGCAGTGCTATAGAAAAGGGGCAGCAAGAGACCCAGTACTTC
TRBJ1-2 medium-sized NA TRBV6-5 CASSYRWTVDYGYTF TGTGCCAGCAGTTACCGGTGGACAGTCGACTATGGCTACACCTTC